The 31 T cell receptor beta chains listed next were all sequenced from one sample in a study of blood T cell repertoires in COVID-19. Using immunoSEQ multiplex PCR, the repertoire was profiled, and TCRdb retains in-frame clones only, with some absent. The table shows about 300,000 clones, with just under 90% occurring only once. What was sequenced was peripheral blood. Receptors originate from a woman aged 45-60 years with COVID-19, enrolled during active disease.

This clone was observed once. The V and J genes are TRBV6-6 and TRBJ2-1, with D tentatively TRBD1 (6 bases). Germline V CDR1 and CDR2: MNHNY, SVGAGI (reference sequence). V was cut by 6 bases and J by 6 bases, with 15 bases left in between. The CDR3 consists of 14 residues. DNA for the CDR3: TGTGCCAGCAGCCGAAACAGGGCTGGCAATGAGCAGTTCTTC. Translation gives CASSRNRAGNEQFF.

The V call is TRBV20-1, the J call TRBJ1-2; 7 positions match TRBD1. The junction had 7 bases not matched to a gene; V was cut back by 7 bases and J by 8 bases. The CDR3 is 11 amino acids. In germline, CDR1 is DFQATT, CDR2 SNEGSKA (reference sequence). The CDR3 spells CSVDRAVGYTF. The CDR3 DNA is TGCAGTGTCGACAGGGCGGTCGGCTACACCTTC.

The V and J genes are TRBV4-3 and TRBJ1-3; TRBD1 might be the D (5 bases). V was clipped by 4 bases and J by 2 bases, with 9 bases between them. Looked up from germline, CDR1 is LGHNA and CDR2 is YSLEER. CDR3 length equals 14 residues. The chain's CDR3 is CASSPGTAGNTIYF. The CDR3 DNA reads TGCGCCAGCAGCCCAGGGACTGCTGGAAACACCATATATTTT.

This clone was recorded only once. The chain employs TRBV11-2 and TRBJ2-1; D gene unclear. The CDR3 extends over 11 amino acids. Germline V gene data show CDR1 as SGHAT and CDR2 as FQNNGV. V gave up 3 bases and J gave up 6 bases, with 3 bases separating them. CDR3 nucleotides: TGTGCCAGCAGCTTCAGCAATGAGCAGTTCTTC. As protein: CASSFSNEQFF.

This clone was seen once. J is TRBJ1-1 and V is TRBV18, with a tentative D call TRBD1 (5 bases). From germline, CDR1 is KGHSH and CDR2 LQKENI. CDR3 size: 15 residues. Trimming cost V 2 bases and J 1 base, with 11 bases left between them. The CDR3 loop reads CASSPVQGGNTEAFF. The CDR3 coding sequence is TGTGCCAGCTCACCAGTCCAGGGCGGGAACACTGAAGCTTTCTTT.

V gene TRBV2 combines with J gene TRBJ2-2; a weak D match, TRBD2 (7 bases). The length of the CDR3 is 15 residues. Trimming took 5 bases from V and 5 from J, leaving 15 bases between them. Germline CDR1 reads SNHLY; CDR2 reads FYNNEI. The CDR3 is CASSLRTRGTGELFF. In DNA form, the CDR3 reads TGTGCCAGCAGTCTGCGGACTAGGGGGACCGGGGAGCTGTTTTTT.

V gene TRBV10-1 combines with J gene TRBJ1-1; 7 bases match TRBD1. The CDR3 has 14 amino acids. CDR1 is WNHNN, CDR2 SYGVQD, per germline (reference sequence). V was pared by 5 bases and J by 0 bases, with 3 bases of the junction left unmatched. The chain's CDR3 is CASSYRGMNTEAFF. The DNA of the CDR3 is TGCGCCAGCAGTTACAGGGGAATGAACACTGAAGCTTTCTTT.

This chain links TRBV7-6 with TRBJ2-7; tentatively, D is TRBD2 (6 bases). The V gene lost 1 base and the J gene lost 1 base, with 23 bases spanning the gap. There are 19 residues in the CDR3. Germline V gene data show CDR1 as SGHVS and CDR2 as FNYEAQ. CDR3 loop: CASSLEREDYRADSYEQYF. The CDR3 coding sequence is TGTGCCAGCAGCTTAGAAAGGGAGGACTACCGAGCGGATTCCTACGAGCAGTACTTC.

V gene TRBV24-1 combines with J gene TRBJ2-1, with TRBD2 matching 11 bases. This CDR3 is 18 amino acids long. V gave up 1 base and J gave up 0 bases; unmatched junction bases: 4. Germline-derived CDR1 and CDR2 are KGHDR and SFDVKD. The CDR3 is CATSDLGTSGSSYNEQFF. CDR3 nucleotides: TGTGCCACCAGTGATTTAGGAACTAGCGGGAGCTCCTACAATGAGCAGTTCTTC.

The genes are TRBV4-1 and TRBJ2-1, with a weak D call TRBD2 (5 bases). Per germline, CDR1 MGHRA and CDR2 YSYEKL. There are 17 residues in the CDR3. Trimming left V 0 bases short and J 3 bases short, with 15 bases between. CDR3 residues: CASSQELAIRIYNEQFF. The DNA of the CDR3 is TGCGCCAGCAGCCAAGAGTTAGCGATTCGTATCTACAATGAGCAGTTCTTC.

The V call is TRBV7-3, the J call TRBJ1-3; D might be TRBD1 (5 bases). The V gene lost 0 bases and the J gene lost 2 bases, with 11 bases spanning the gap. Per germline, CDR1 SGHTA and CDR2 FQGTGA. The CDR3 contains 16 residues. This CDR3 is CASSLTSGYAGNTIYF. Here the CDR3 DNA reads TGTGCCAGCAGCTTAACCTCAGGGTATGCTGGAAACACCATATATTTT.

In this sample, this clone turned up a few times. The rearrangement joins TRBV6-5 to TRBJ1-6; TRBD1 aligns across 8 bases. The trim removed 6 bases at V and 9 bases at J, leaving 7 bases unmatched. This CDR3 has 14 residues. CDR1 MNHEY and CDR2 SVGAGI come from the germline V gene. The CDR3 DNA sequence: TGTGCCAGCAGGTCGGACAGGGTGTCTTCACCCCTCCACTTT. Translation: CASRSDRVSSPLHF.

V gene TRBV11-3 combines with J gene TRBJ2-1, with 10 bases lining up with TRBD2. The V and J ends lost 6 bases and 7 bases, in that order; junction bases with no gene match: 6. Germline lookup yields CDR1 SGHNT and CDR2 YENEEA. CDR3 length: 14 residues. This chain's CDR3 is CASSRLAGLNEQFF. The CDR3, as DNA: TGTGCCAGCAGTCGACTAGCGGGTCTAAATGAGCAGTTCTTC.

The chain has TRBV5-1 and TRBJ1-1; 7 bases are a match to TRBD1. CDR3 size: 15 residues. The V segment lost 4 bases and the J segment 2 bases; nucleotides outside the gene matches: 8. The germline V gene has CDR1 SGHRS and CDR2 YFSETQ. CDR3 DNA: TGCGCCAGCAGCCCAATTGGGACAGTCAACACTGAAGCTTTCTTT. Its translation: CASSPIGTVNTEAFF.

The CDR3 nucleotides read TGTGCCAGCAGCTCCAGCGGGTTAGGGACCCAAGAGACCCAGTACTTC. Translation: CASSSSGLGTQETQYF. The V gene is TRBV7-2, the J gene TRBJ2-5; a weak D match, TRBD2 (6 bases). Germline V gene lookup returns CDR1 SGHTA and CDR2 FQGNSA. The CDR3 consists of 16 residues. Trimming pared 4 bases from V and 1 base from J, leaving 16 bases between.

The chain carries TRBV4-3 and TRBJ1-1; perhaps TRBD1 as D (5 bases). Per the germline V gene, CDR1 is LGHNA and CDR2 is YSLEER. V shed 0 bases and J shed 9 bases, with 11 bases lying between them. CDR3 size: 13 residues. CDR3 DNA sequence: TGCGCCAGCAGCCAAGATCAGGGAGGGAAAGCTTTCTTT. The encoded protein is CASSQDQGGKAFF.

The chain recombines TRBV21-1 with TRBJ2-1; TRBD2, the table's D call, was not compared with the DNA. TRBV21-1 is annotated as a pseudogene. The length of the CDR3 is 17 residues. In DNA, the CDR3 is TGTGCCAGCAGCAAAGCGAGCGCGGAAATAAATGCGAATGAGCAGTTCTTC. Protein sequence: CASSKASAEINANEQFF.

The rearrangement uses TRBV9 and TRBJ1-1, with 9 bases aligning to TRBD1. The germline gives CDR1 SGDLS, CDR2 YYNGEE. The V segment lost 3 bases and the J segment 6 bases; nucleotides outside the gene matches: 12. The CDR3 runs to 16 residues. Here the CDR3 reads CASSAGTGILKSEAFF. In nucleotides, the CDR3 is TGTGCCAGCAGCGCGGGGACAGGGATTTTGAAGTCTGAAGCTTTCTTT.

The chain links TRBV6-6 to TRBJ2-1, with 7 bases identical to TRBD2. The germline gives CDR1 MNHNY, CDR2 SVGAGI (reference sequence). The CDR3 has 15 residues. Losses at the gene ends were 4 bases for V and 2 bases for J; bases not matched to a gene: 5. The CDR3 reads CASSSRGEAYNEQFF. For the CDR3, the DNA is TGTGCCAGCAGTTCCCGGGGGGAGGCCTACAATGAGCAGTTCTTC.

The chain employs TRBV6-5 and TRBJ2-7, with TRBD1 identical over 8 bases. The junction had 5 bases not matched to a gene; V was cut back by 4 bases and J by 3 bases. The CDR3 totals 14 residues. CDR1 MNHEY and CDR2 SVGAGI come from the germline V gene. The CDR3 coding sequence is TGTGCCAGCAGTTTGACAGGGGTGGACTACGAGCAGTACTTC. It translates to CASSLTGVDYEQYF.

This chain uses TRBV19 with TRBJ1-5; maybe TRBD1 (5 bases). Germline CDR1 and CDR2: LNHDA and SQIVND (reference sequence). Trimming removed 5 bases at V and 2 bases at J, with 10 bases between. This CDR3 contains 14 residues. The chain's CDR3 is CASSLGLRNQPQHF. In DNA, the CDR3 is TGTGCCAGTAGTTTGGGACTTCGCAATCAGCCCCAGCATTTT.

This chain uses TRBV5-4 with TRBJ2-7; the D gene is possibly TRBD1 (7 bases). The germline V and J ends were trimmed by 3 bases and 7 bases, with 20 bases remaining between them. The CDR3 runs 15 residues. Germline loops: CDR1 SGHNT, CDR2 YYREEE (reference sequence). CDR3 sequence reads: CASSSGGLETKEQYF. CDR3 coding DNA: TGTGCCAGCAGCTCAGGGGGGTTGGAGACGAAAGAGCAGTACTTC.

The chain combines TRBV30 with TRBJ1-2, with TRBD1 matching 8 bases. Germline lookup yields CDR1 GTSNPN and CDR2 SVGIG (reference sequence). V trimming: 1 base; J trimming: 8 bases; junction bases outside the gene matches: 6. The CDR3 sequence is 13 residues long. The CDR3 DNA is TGTGCCTGGAGTGAAACTAGGGACAGGGGCTACACCTTC. Amino acids: CAWSETRDRGYTF.

This chain links TRBV11-2 with TRBJ2-3, with 7 bases lining up with TRBD2. This CDR3 contains 17 residues. Germline V gene lookup returns CDR1 SGHAT and CDR2 FQNNGV. Trimming cost V 0 bases and J 1 base; bases outside gene matches: 7. CDR3 sequence reads: CASSLDGSTSGTDTQYF. For the CDR3, the DNA is TGTGCCAGCAGCTTAGATGGGAGTACTAGCGGCACAGATACGCAGTATTTT.

The V gene is TRBV7-6, the J gene TRBJ2-2; D might be TRBD1 (6 bases). The germline V gene encodes CDR1 SGHVS and CDR2 FNYEAQ. The CDR3 totals 17 residues. The V end lost 6 bases, the J end lost 5 bases, and 22 bases lay between the germline ends. CDR3 region: CASSTQGFTPATGELFF. The CDR3, as DNA: TGTGCCAGCAGTACACAGGGTTTTACCCCCGCGACCGGGGAGCTGTTTTTT. Using reference TRBV7-6 and TRBJ2-2 for the parts outside the CDR3, the full variable domain is GAGVSQSPRYKVTKRGQDVALRCDPISGHVSLYWYRQALGQGPEFLTYFNYEAQQDKSGLPNDRFSAERPEGSISTLTIQRTEQRDSAMYRCASSTQGFTPATGELFFGEGSRLTVL.

The rearrangement links TRBV6-4 to TRBJ2-1, with TRBD1 as a possible D gene (6 bases). The CDR3 has 15 amino acids. V was shortened by 6 bases and J by 6 bases, with 18 bases between the two germline ends. Germline assignment: CDR1 MRHNA and CDR2 SNTAGT. The CDR3 region has the DNA TGTGCCAGCAGAAAAGAGGGGGACCGACCCAATGAGCAGTTCTTC. Its protein is CASRKEGDRPNEQFF.

The chain employs TRBV5-4 and TRBJ2-7; 9 bases line up with TRBD1. This CDR3 spans 16 amino acids. J was trimmed by 6 bases and V by 3 bases; bases with no gene match: 13. Germline lookup yields CDR1 SGHNT and CDR2 YYREEE (reference sequence). The CDR3 DNA follows: TGTGCCAGCAGCTGGGGCGGACAGGGGAGAAACCGCGAGCAGTACTTC. It translates to CASSWGGQGRNREQYF.

The V gene is TRBV5-5, the J gene TRBJ2-2; no firm D call. The V gene's germline CDR1 is SGHKS and CDR2 YYEKEE (reference sequence). With 4 bases removed from V and 8 bases from J, the gap between germline ends came to 12 bases. The CDR3 has 13 amino acids. CDR3 nucleotides: TGTGCCAGCAGCCCCACCTGGGCAGGGGAGCTGTTTTTT. Protein product: CASSPTWAGELFF.

This sequence joins TRBV6-5 and TRBJ1-5; 7 bases line up with TRBD1. The CDR3 runs to 15 residues. Germline V gives CDR1 MNHEY, CDR2 SVGAGI. Trimming removed 1 base from V and 2 bases from J; junction bases left unmatched: 2. The CDR3 sequence is CASSYYRGGNQPQHF. The CDR3 DNA sequence: TGTGCCAGCAGTTACTACAGGGGAGGCAATCAGCCCCAGCATTTT.

The chain carries TRBV18 and TRBJ2-7; 9 nucleotides line up with TRBD2. The CDR3 length is 18 residues. The ends lost 4 bases at V and 2 bases at J; junction bases unmatched: 15. The germline gives CDR1 KGHSH, CDR2 LQKENI. For the CDR3, the DNA is TGTGCCAGCTCACAAACAACTGCGATAGCGGGAGTAGCCTACGAGCAGTACTTC. The encoded protein is CASSQTTAIAGVAYEQYF.

CDR3 sequence reads: CASSLGSGAGRRNYGYTF. In DNA form, the CDR3 reads TGTGCCAGCAGCTTAGGATCTGGCGCAGGGAGGAGGAACTATGGCTACACCTTC. The chain carries TRBV7-9 and TRBJ1-2, with a weak D call TRBD1 (5 bases). The CDR3 extends over 18 amino acids. CDR1 SEHNR and CDR2 FQNEAQ come from the germline V gene (reference sequence). The V gene lost 1 base and the J gene lost 2 bases, with 20 bases spanning the gap. The full variable domain, in which reference TRBV7-9 and TRBJ1-2 provide the parts outside the CDR3, is DTGVSQNPRHKITKRGQNVTFRCDPISEHNRLYWYRQTLGQGPEFLTYFQNEAQLEKSRLLSDRFSAERPKGSFSTLEIQRTEQGDSAMYLCASSLGSGAGRRNYGYTFGSGTRLTVV.